The clone carrying this T cell receptor beta chain has more than one count but fewer than ten. Its specificity is not known. The CDR3 is made up of 13 amino acids. The V end was cut by 5 bases, the J end by 7 bases, with 15 bases between. Germline V lookup: CDR1 SQVTM, CDR2 ANQGSEA. TCRdb itself ran the 5' RACE reads through MiXCR, one entry per CDR3 protein. The repertoire has roughly 230,000 distinct CDR3 sequences, 18% of them found once; the top ten carry approximately 33%. The entry originates in a study of CD8 T cells in ankylosing spondylitis. The study, taken as a whole, reports: Relatively scarce in peripheral blood, disease-linked clones were CD8+.

The chain uses TRBV29-1 and TRBJ2-1, with D perhaps TRBD1 or TRBD2 (5 bases each). The origin of this receptor is a male donor with ankylosing spondylitis or in good health (not recorded which). Sequencing used blood, either unsorted or a sorted T cell fraction (not recorded which). For the CDR3, the DNA is TGCAGCGTTCGAGGGCAGGGAAGGAATGAGCAGTTCTTC. Amino acid sequence: CSVRGQGRNEQFF.